These 20 T cell receptor beta chains were all obtained from the same sample, sequenced in a study of CD8 T cells in ankylosing spondylitis. Study results and limitations: Within ankylosing spondylitis blood, a TCR beta motif made up of seven to nine highly homologous variants appeared to be characteristic.

These receptors have no identified antigens. TCRdb processed the 5' RACE reads anew with MiXCR; each CDR3 protein has one entry. The sample includes almost 400,000 distinct CDR3 sequences, around 20% of them seen just once. The material sequenced was blood, either unsorted or a sorted T cell fraction (not recorded which). Every receptor here comes from a male donor with ankylosing spondylitis.

The rearrangement joins TRBV6-1 to TRBJ2-7; 9 nucleotides match TRBD2. CDR1 is MNHNS, CDR2 SASEGT, per germline. This CDR3 has 15 amino acids. V was pared by 7 bases and J by 1 base, with 8 bases of the junction left unmatched. CDR3: CASTHPSGDSYEQYF. CDR3 nucleotides: TGTGCCAGCACCCACCCTAGCGGGGATTCCTACGAGCAGTACTTC.

The rearrangement uses TRBV2 and TRBJ2-1; 14 nucleotides match TRBD2. With V trimmed by 6 bases and J by 5 bases, 3 bases remained unmatched. Per germline, CDR1 SNHLY and CDR2 FYNNEI. CDR3 length: 15 amino acids. The CDR3 DNA reads as TGTGCCAGCAGCGGGACTAGCGGGAGCCACAATGAGCAGTTCTTC. As protein: CASSGTSGSHNEQFF.

This clonotype was found a few times. The chain uses TRBV21-1 and TRBJ2-7; the table names TRBD2, a call not compared with the DNA. TRBV21-1 is a pseudogene locus. The CDR3 runs 19 residues. CDR3 sequence: CASSKDGQLTSGSSYEQYF. Here the CDR3 DNA reads TGTGCCAGCAGCAAAGATGGACAGTTGACTAGCGGGAGCTCCTACGAGCAGTACTTC.

This chain links TRBV5-1 with TRBJ1-6; a possible D gene is TRBD1 (6 bases). Between the trimmed V and J ends, which lost 4 bases and 10 bases, there was a span of 15 bases. The V gene's germline CDR1 is SGHRS and CDR2 YFSETQ. The CDR3 extends over 14 amino acids. The CDR3: CASSGDMIWSPLHF. The CDR3 DNA is TGCGCCAGCAGCGGGGACATGATATGGTCACCCCTCCACTTT. Full variable domain (rest looked up from reference TRBV5-1 and TRBJ1-6): KAGVTQTPRYLIKTRGQQVTLSCSPISGHRSVSWYQQTPGQGLQFLFEYFSETQRNKGNFPGRFSGRQFSNSRSEMNVSTLELGDSALYLCASSGDMIWSPLHFGNGTRLTVT.

This clonotype was counted a few times. The gene calls are TRBV11-2 and TRBJ2-7, with 7 positions matching TRBD1. The CDR3 is 15 amino acids. V gave up 2 bases and J gave up 1 base; unmatched junction bases: 5. Germline values: CDR1 SGHAT, CDR2 FQNNGV. Here the CDR3 DNA reads TGTGCCAGCAGCTTACAAGGGACAGTTTCCTACGAGCAGTACTTC. It translates to CASSLQGTVSYEQYF.

The chain combines TRBV4-2 with TRBJ2-3, with 8 bases aligning to TRBD2. Trimming cost V 4 bases and J 1 base; bases outside gene matches: 7. Per germline, CDR1 LGHNA and CDR2 YNFKEQ. The length of the CDR3 is 16 residues. This CDR3 reads CASSLPGLGGTDTQYF. The CDR3 DNA follows: TGTGCCAGCAGCCTCCCGGGACTAGGGGGCACAGATACGCAGTATTTT.

The chain couples TRBV5-1 to TRBJ1-4, with TRBD1 matching 7 bases. The CDR3 is made up of 15 amino acids. CDR1 and CDR2 from the germline V gene are SGHRS and YFSETQ. Losses at the gene ends were 4 bases for V and 4 bases for J; bases not matched to a gene: 7. The CDR3 region is CASSHGTVFNEKLFF. DNA for the CDR3: TGCGCCAGCAGCCACGGGACAGTCTTTAATGAAAAACTGTTTTTT.

This clonotype was detected ten times or more. V is TRBV7-2 and J is TRBJ2-3; D remains unclear. The CDR3 sequence is 14 residues long. CDR1 and CDR2 (germline): SGHTA, FQGNSA. Trimming left V 0 bases short and J 5 bases short, with 9 bases between. This CDR3 is CASSLARWIDTQYF. The CDR3, as DNA: TGTGCCAGCAGCTTAGCGCGGTGGATAGATACGCAGTATTTT.

The genes are TRBV18 and TRBJ2-5; possible D gene TRBD2, 5 bases. Germline V CDR1 and CDR2: KGHSH, LQKENI. There are 14 residues in the CDR3. Between the trimmed V and J ends, which lost 3 bases and 2 bases, there was a span of 10 bases. As DNA, the CDR3 is TGTGCCAGCTCACCGCGGGTTCTACAAGAGACCCAGTACTTC. This encodes CASSPRVLQETQYF.

The chain couples TRBV7-9 to TRBJ2-3; D is possibly TRBD1 or TRBD2 (5 bases each). The CDR3 spans 16 residues. V lost 1 base, J lost 6 bases, and 17 bases lay in between. Per the germline V gene, CDR1 is SEHNR and CDR2 is FQNEAQ (reference sequence). The CDR3 DNA reads as TGTGCCAGCAGCTTAGTTGGAACTAACCGGGACGATACGCAGTATTTT. It encodes CASSLVGTNRDDTQYF.

This clonotype was counted at least ten times. This rearrangement joins TRBV29-1 to TRBJ2-1; D not certain. Per germline, CDR1 SQVTM and CDR2 ANQGSEA. Trimming removed 6 bases from V and 1 base from J, with 10 bases in between. This CDR3 region has 13 residues. Here the CDR3 DNA reads TGCAGCGTCCAACTGGTTTCCTACAATGAGCAGTTCTTC. As protein: CSVQLVSYNEQFF.

This clonotype was counted between two and nine times. The V call is TRBV5-4, the J call TRBJ2-7; TRBD2 aligns across 11 bases. Trimming removed 0 bases from V and 7 bases from J; junction bases left unmatched: 6. CDR3 length: 15 residues. Germline V gene lookup returns CDR1 SGHNT and CDR2 YYREEE (reference sequence). The CDR3 nucleotides read TGTGCCAGCAGCTTGGAACTAGCGGGAGTAGCTGAGCAGTACTTC. Translation: CASSLELAGVAEQYF.

This clonotype occurred many times. The V and J genes are TRBV4-2 and TRBJ2-7; 9 nucleotides line up with TRBD2. Germline V CDR1 and CDR2: LGHNA, YNFKEQ. This CDR3 comprises 19 residues. Trimming at V came to 0 bases and at J to 4 bases, leaving 16 bases not matched to a gene. The CDR3 protein is CASSQDLSIAGVLTYEQYF. In nucleotides, the CDR3 is TGTGCCAGCAGCCAAGATTTGTCGATAGCGGGAGTTCTAACGTACGAGCAGTACTTC.

The V gene is TRBV29-1, the J gene TRBJ2-7; 10 positions match TRBD1. The CDR3 totals 15 residues. Unmatched junction bases numbered 11, after V lost 7 bases and J lost 2 bases. Germline CDR1 and CDR2: SQVTM and ANQGSEA. The DNA of the CDR3 is TGCAGCGCTATGACAGGGGGCTACGGCGCCTACGAGCAGTACTTC. This gives the protein CSAMTGGYGAYEQYF.

V gene TRBV7-7 combines with J gene TRBJ2-5; weak D call: TRBD2 (5 bases). CDR1 SSHAT and CDR2 FNYEAQ come from the germline V gene (reference sequence). V was pared by 5 bases and J by 4 bases, with 11 bases between. The CDR3 loop spans 13 amino acids. CDR3 DNA sequence: TGTGCCAGCAGCCGAGACGCGGGAGAGACCCAGTACTTC. Its protein is CASSRDAGETQYF.

The V call is TRBV28, the J call TRBJ2-1, with 9 bases aligning to TRBD1. Unmatched junction bases numbered 11, after V lost 7 bases and J lost 7 bases. Germline CDR1 and CDR2: MDHEN and SYDVKM. This CDR3 contains 15 residues. The CDR3 DNA follows: TGTGCCAGCAACATCCACAGGGGGCGAAGGAATGAGCAGTTCTTC. Residues: CASNIHRGRRNEQFF. The entire variable domain, with the rest obtained from reference TRBV28 and TRBJ2-1, is as follows: DVKVTQSSRYLVKRTGEKVFLECVQDMDHENMFWYRQDPGLGLRLIYFSYDVKMKEKGDIPEGYSVSREKKERFSLILESASTNQTSMYLCASNIHRGRRNEQFFGPGTRLTVL.

This clonotype was observed a handful of times. The V gene is TRBV6-2 or TRBV6-3, the J gene TRBJ2-1; possibly TRBD1 for D (5 bases). Germline-derived CDR1 and CDR2 are MNHEY and SVGEGT. The CDR3 is 17 residues long. V was cut by 0 bases and J by 3 bases, with 15 bases left in between. The chain's CDR3 is CASSYSSGRTLYNEQFF. CDR3 nucleotides: TGTGCCAGCAGTTACTCGTCAGGTAGGACACTCTACAATGAGCAGTTCTTC.

The chain combines TRBV19 with TRBJ2-2; 12 nucleotides match TRBD1. Germline CDR1 LNHDA, CDR2 SQIVND (reference sequence). The CDR3 is made up of 15 amino acids. J gave up 5 bases and V 7 bases, and 5 bases lay outside the gene matches. The CDR3 protein is CASTRGQGATGELFF. The CDR3 DNA follows: TGTGCCAGTACCCGGGGACAGGGGGCTACCGGGGAGCTGTTTTTT.

This clonotype was counted only a few times. The chain carries TRBV6-1 and TRBJ2-7; D unresolved. The CDR3 is 14 residues long. Between the trimmed V and J ends, which lost 5 bases and 3 bases, there was a span of 14 bases. Germline CDR1 and CDR2: MNHNS and SASEGT. CDR3 coding DNA: TGTGCCAGCAGTCCCGACACAGAGCGCTACGAGCAGTACTTC. Its protein is CASSPDTERYEQYF.

This clonotype was observed a few times. The V gene is TRBV10-3, the J gene TRBJ1-3; unclear D gene. There are 16 residues in the CDR3. Trimming cost V 0 bases and J 1 base, with 10 bases left between them. The germline CDR1 and CDR2 sequences are ENHRY and SYGVKD. In nucleotides, the CDR3 is TGTGCCATCAGTGAGTCGGTCGATGGATCTGGAAACACCATATATTTT. This translates into CAISESVDGSGNTIYF.